The TCR beta chain under discussion was sequenced for a study of T cell responses to AZD1222 COVID-19 vaccine. Here immunoSEQ multiplex PCR was the method, and the copy in TCRdb shows in-frame clones only, minus some. The sample carries over 150,000 clones, around 94% recorded once. Study-level findings and limits: Baseline testing showed seropositivity in only a handful of AZD1222 recipients. White British people made up most donors, females outnumbered males, and clonal diversity was possibly underestimated. Dominant CD4 TCR responses targeted spike regions 160-218 and 743-854.

As for this clone: Its antigen is not identified.

The input for sequencing was peripheral blood, taken 28 days after the second AZD1222 dose. This TCR came from an adult who received the AZD1222 COVID-19 vaccine.

The CDR3 DNA reads as TGTGCCAGCAGCCCCGAGAAGGGGGCGCCTGACTATGGCTACACCTTC. This codes for CASSPEKGAPDYGYTF. The rearrangement joins TRBV7-2 to TRBJ1-2; 7 nucleotides align to TRBD1. J lost 3 bases, V lost 5 bases, and 12 bases had no gene match. Germline-derived CDR1 and CDR2 are SGHTA and FQGNSA. The CDR3 spans 16 residues.